This TCR beta chain was sequenced during a study of identical twins. V was pared by 4 bases and J by 4 bases, with 17 bases between. Germline V gene sequence: CDR1 SEHNR, CDR2 FQNEAQ (reference sequence). The CDR3 has 17 residues. Via MiXCR, TCRdb re-called the 5' RACE reads, giving one row per CDR3 protein. The table includes under 800,000 distinct CDR3 sequences, around 20% detected once. The same sample was also studied in work on T cells expressing NK-cell markers. As that study records: Obtained from sorted CD3+CD56+NKG2C+, CD3+CD56+NKG2C- and CD3+CD56-NKG2C+ T cells were the TCR beta repertoires.

The source material was PBMCs. This TCR was recovered from a woman in her late teens or twenties in good health. The V and J genes are TRBV7-9 and TRBJ2-6, with D possibly TRBD2 on 5 matching bases. CDR3 DNA: TGTGCCAGCAGCTCGGCCGGGGTCAAATCCGGGGCCAACGTCCTGACTTTC. Translated, it gives CASSSAGVKSGANVLTF.